The 29 T cell receptor beta chains below were found in one sample sequenced in a study of shared clonotypes between healthy human individuals. Naive CD8 cells, CD45RO-negative and positively selected for CCR7, excluded terminally differentiated effector memory CD45RA+ cells. Sequenced by immunoSEQ multiplex PCR; TCRdb stores in-frame clones only, minus some. The table lists about 2,100,000 clones, approximately 94% of them singletons, with 1.5% to 2% in the top ten. Sequenced: naive CD8+ T cells from PBMCs. The source is a man aged 18 to 35 in good health. Some clones in this sample may be carry-over from other donors' samples.

J is TRBJ2-7 and V is TRBV4-2, with 7 nucleotides matching TRBD1. Trimming cost V 1 base and J 1 base; bases outside gene matches: 4. CDR3 size: 15 residues. CDR1 is LGHNA and CDR2 is YNFKEQ in the germline V gene. The CDR3 protein is CASSQGVTGSYEQYF. As DNA, the CDR3 is TGTGCCAGCAGCCAAGGGGTGACAGGGTCCTACGAGCAGTACTTC.

The DNA of the CDR3 is TGTGCCAGCAGCGCCACAGGGGCGACTGGCTACACCTTC. Protein product: CASSATGATGYTF. This rearrangement joins TRBV7-8 to TRBJ1-2, with TRBD1 matching over 7 bases. Germline V gives CDR1 SGHVS, CDR2 FQNEAQ. The V segment lost 5 bases and the J segment 7 bases; nucleotides outside the gene matches: 7. The CDR3 covers 13 residues.

This chain uses TRBV11-2 with TRBJ2-2, with D possibly matching TRBD1 (6 bases). The V gene's germline CDR1 is SGHAT and CDR2 FQNNGV. This CDR3 region has 12 residues. The ends were cut back, 8 bases at V and 7 bases at J, with 11 bases in the middle. The CDR3 region has the DNA TGTGCCAGCCTAACAGGGTTCGGGGAGCTGTTTTTT. It is translated as CASLTGFGELFF. The complete variable domain, with remaining parts taken from reference TRBV11-2 and TRBJ2-2, reads EAGVAQSPRYKIIEKRQSVAFWCNPISGHATLYWYQQILGQGPKLLIQFQNNGVVDDSQLPKDRFSAERLKGVDSTLKIQPAKLEDSAVYLCASLTGFGELFFGEGSRLTVL.

This clone appeared a single time. This chain links TRBV5-1 with TRBJ2-7; D gene unclear. Between the trimmed V and J ends, which lost 7 bases and 0 bases, there was a span of 8 bases. CDR3 length: 12 residues. CDR1 SGHRS and CDR2 YFSETQ come from the germline V gene. The CDR3 spells CASGQSSYEQYF. DNA for the CDR3: TGCGCCAGCGGGCAGAGCTCCTACGAGCAGTACTTC.

The table lists this clone with a few counts. V is TRBV9 and J is TRBJ1-2, with D perhaps TRBD1 (5 bases). Trimming pared 0 bases from V and 8 bases from J, leaving 17 bases between. CDR1 is SGDLS, CDR2 YYNGEE, per germline. CDR3 length: 15 residues. The CDR3 nucleotides read TGTGCCAGCAGCGTAGGAGGATTGGGACGGAGCGGCTACACCTTC. Residues: CASSVGGLGRSGYTF.

In regard to this clone: Other DNA sequences from this sample encode an identical CDR3 as well. The chain employs TRBV9 and TRBJ1-2; D unresolved. The CDR3 extends over 13 amino acids. V was shortened by 0 bases and J by 2 bases, with 5 bases between the two germline ends. Germline V CDR1 and CDR2: SGDLS, YYNGEE. The CDR3 sequence: CASSVVGNYGYTF. The DNA of the CDR3 is TGTGCCAGCAGCGTAGTAGGGAACTATGGCTACACCTTC.

As to this clone: The sample holds other DNA sequences that translate to the same CDR3. The chain uses TRBV6-6 and TRBJ2-7; tentative D call: TRBD2 (5 bases). V was shortened by 0 bases and J by 0 bases, with 6 bases between the two germline ends. Germline lookup yields CDR1 MNHNY and CDR2 SVGAGI (reference sequence). The CDR3 consists of 14 residues. CDR3 residues: CASSYSEGSYEQYF. DNA of the CDR3: TGTGCCAGCAGTTACTCTGAGGGCTCCTACGAGCAGTACTTC.

This clone was seen a single time. V and J are TRBV29-1 and TRBJ2-3; 10 bases align to TRBD2. The J segment lost 2 bases and the V segment lost 6 bases, leaving 8 bases of the junction unmatched. The CDR3 is made up of 15 amino acids. The V gene's germline CDR1 is SQVTM and CDR2 ANQGSEA. Here the CDR3 DNA reads TGCAGCGTGGGAAGGACTAGCGGAGACACAGATACGCAGTATTTT. Its protein product is CSVGRTSGDTDTQYF.

The genes are TRBV27 and TRBJ1-2; 7 positions agree with TRBD1. The ends lost 5 bases at V and 5 bases at J; junction bases unmatched: 8. CDR1 MNHEY and CDR2 SMNVEV come from the germline V gene (reference sequence). There are 14 residues in the CDR3. The CDR3 sequence is CASSAGTALYGYTF. In DNA form, the CDR3 reads TGTGCCAGCAGTGCGGGGACAGCGTTATATGGCTACACCTTC.

The chain is built from TRBV10-3 and TRBJ2-5, with D hard to call. This CDR3 contains 14 residues. Trimming took off 4 bases at V and 5 bases at J, with 14 bases between the two ends. Germline loops: CDR1 ENHRY, CDR2 SYGVKD. The chain's CDR3 is CAISAPDETETQYF. In DNA form, the CDR3 reads TGTGCCATCAGTGCCCCGGACGAGACGGAGACCCAGTACTTC.

The rearrangement uses TRBV25-1 and TRBJ1-2, with 7 bases aligning to TRBD1. Trimming removed 7 bases from V and 4 bases from J; junction bases left unmatched: 3. CDR1 is MGHDK and CDR2 is SYGVNS in the germline V gene. The CDR3 spans 12 residues. The CDR3 DNA sequence: TGTGCCAGCACCACAGGGGCCTATGGCTACACCTTC. Its translation is CASTTGAYGYTF.

About this clone: The sample carries other DNA sequences with the same CDR3. This rearrangement joins TRBV9 to TRBJ2-7, with 7 bases that match TRBD1. This CDR3 has 15 residues. Per the germline V gene, CDR1 is SGDLS and CDR2 is YYNGEE. The V segment lost 3 bases and the J segment 1 base; nucleotides outside the gene matches: 7. This chain's CDR3 is CASSAGDSPSYEQYF. In DNA form, the CDR3 reads TGTGCCAGCAGCGCCGGGGACAGCCCTTCCTACGAGCAGTACTTC.

V usage is TRBV27 and J usage is TRBJ2-7; D remains unclear. This CDR3 is 14 amino acids long. Germline V gene lookup returns CDR1 MNHEY and CDR2 SMNVEV (reference sequence). V shed 2 bases and J shed 4 bases, with 12 bases lying between them. DNA for the CDR3: TGTGCCAGCAGTTTAGGTGGCTGGGCATACGAGCAGTACTTC. Encoded protein: CASSLGGWAYEQYF.

The chain recombines TRBV4-3 with TRBJ2-1; 10 bases fit TRBD2. This CDR3 spans 17 amino acids. With V trimmed by 0 bases and J by 9 bases, 11 bases remained unmatched. Germline CDR1 reads LGHNA; CDR2 reads YSLEER. The DNA for the CDR3 is TGCGCCAGCAGCCAAGATCCCCTAGCGGGAGATTGGGGTGAGCAGTTCTTC. It yields the protein CASSQDPLAGDWGEQFF.

The V gene is TRBV6-5, the J gene TRBJ2-2, with D tentatively TRBD2 (5 bases). This CDR3 is 15 amino acids long. V lost 0 bases to trimming and J lost 2 bases, with 7 bases between them. Looked up from germline, CDR1 is MNHEY and CDR2 is SVGAGI. The CDR3 sequence is CASSYSTTNTGELFF. The CDR3 DNA follows: TGTGCCAGCAGTTACTCGACTACCAACACCGGGGAGCTGTTTTTT.

The genes are TRBV27 and TRBJ1-1; D unclear. CDR3 size: 19 residues. With 6 bases removed from V and 0 bases from J, the gap between germline ends came to 26 bases. Germline CDR1 reads MNHEY; CDR2 reads SMNVEV (reference sequence). The CDR3 DNA is TGTGCCAGCAGCACAAAACCCGGGCCGAGAAGGTTCATGAACACTGAAGCTTTCTTT. This codes for CASSTKPGPRRFMNTEAFF.

The chain is built from TRBV19 and TRBJ2-1, with D possibly matching TRBD2 (6 bases). Trimming stripped 9 bases from V and 1 base from J, with 16 bases between. The CDR3 is 15 residues long. CDR1 is LNHDA and CDR2 is SQIVND in the germline V gene (reference sequence). The CDR3 sequence is CASRISSGSYNEQFF. CDR3 nucleotides: TGTGCCAGCCGGATCAGTAGCGGTTCCTACAATGAGCAGTTCTTC.

The chain has TRBV19 and TRBJ1-5; no clear D. CDR1 and CDR2 from the germline V gene are LNHDA and SQIVND (reference sequence). V lost 8 bases and J 3 bases, leaving 17 bases between the germline ends. This CDR3 has 15 amino acids. Written as DNA, the CDR3 is TGTGCCAGTGGACTCGGACGGGCAAACAATCAGCCCCAGCATTTT. As protein: CASGLGRANNQPQHF.

The chain combines TRBV6-5 with TRBJ2-5, with D perhaps TRBD1 (6 bases). V was trimmed by 6 bases and J by 5 bases, leaving 16 bases between them. The CDR3 covers 14 residues. Per germline, CDR1 MNHEY and CDR2 SVGAGI. The CDR3 loop reads CASRPGQEWETQYF. The CDR3 DNA follows: TGTGCCAGCAGACCGGGACAAGAGTGGGAGACCCAGTACTTC.

V and J are TRBV5-3 and TRBJ2-1; D is unresolved. TRBV5-3 carries the ORF label, with uncertain function. Trimming removed 5 bases from V and 9 bases from J, with 6 bases in between. This CDR3 is built from 10 residues. CDR3 loop: CARRSSEQFF. CDR3 bases: TGTGCCAGAAGATCTAGTGAGCAGTTCTTC.

Concerning this clone itself: At the DNA level, this CDR3 is encoded by other sequences in the same sample as well. The genes are TRBV7-9 and TRBJ2-7; D is possibly TRBD2 (6 bases). CDR3 length equals 13 residues. The V end was cut by 0 bases, the J end by 3 bases, with 6 bases between. Germline values: CDR1 SEHNR, CDR2 FQNEAQ (reference sequence). CDR3 nucleotide sequence: TGTGCCAGCAGCTTAGCGGGAGGCTACGAGCAGTACTTC. Translated, it gives CASSLAGGYEQYF.

The J gene is TRBJ2-3, the V gene TRBV28, with D possibly being TRBD2 (6 bases). The V gene lost 8 bases and the J gene lost 1 base, with 16 bases spanning the gap. CDR3 size: 15 residues. Per the germline V gene, CDR1 is MDHEN and CDR2 is SYDVKM. DNA of the CDR3: TGTGCCAGCCGGGACTTTTATTCGGGCACAGATACGCAGTATTTT. It codes for CASRDFYSGTDTQYF.

This clone came up once. The chain uses TRBV15 and TRBJ2-5, with D maybe TRBD2 (6 bases). Trimming took off 1 base at V and 2 bases at J, with 17 bases between the two ends. The CDR3 has 17 residues. CDR1 LNHNV and CDR2 YYDKDF come from the germline V gene (reference sequence). CDR3 DNA sequence: TGTGCCACCAGCAGAGGAGGGCGGGTAGGGACTCAAGAGACCCAGTACTTC. As protein: CATSRGGRVGTQETQYF.

V usage is TRBV28 and J usage is TRBJ1-2, with 7 bases lining up with TRBD1. Trimming took 5 bases from V and 5 from J; bases not matched to a gene: 17. The CDR3 has 17 residues. CDR1 and CDR2 from the germline V gene are MDHEN and SYDVKM. The CDR3 loop reads CASSRRDSTTEGYGYTF. The CDR3 DNA reads TGTGCCAGCAGTCGAAGGGACAGTACCACCGAAGGGTATGGCTACACCTTC.

This chain links TRBV27 with TRBJ1-2; 7 bases align to TRBD1. CDR1 is MNHEY and CDR2 is SMNVEV in the germline V gene (reference sequence). This CDR3 region has 14 residues. After removal of 1 base from V and 6 bases from J, the junction contained 5 bases not matched to a gene. In nucleotides, the CDR3 is TGTGCCAGCAGTTTATTGGTAGGGGGCAATGGCTACACCTTC. Protein: CASSLLVGGNGYTF.

This clone has more than one count but fewer than ten. The chain links TRBV7-6 to TRBJ1-4; tentative D call: TRBD1 (5 bases). Trimming cost V 4 bases and J 7 bases, with 22 bases left between them. The CDR3 is 17 amino acids. Germline V gene data show CDR1 as SGHVS and CDR2 as FNYEAQ. CDR3 sequence reads: CASSSYVGQGLGEKLFF. The CDR3, as DNA: TGTGCCAGCAGCTCCTATGTGGGGCAGGGATTGGGTGAAAAACTGTTTTTT.

The J gene is TRBJ2-1, the V gene TRBV9, with D possibly matching TRBD2 (5 bases). The CDR3 totals 18 residues. The germline V and J ends were trimmed by 3 bases and 3 bases, with 22 bases remaining between them. The germline gives CDR1 SGDLS, CDR2 YYNGEE. For the CDR3, the DNA is TGTGCCAGCAGCGGATCCACTCGGATAGCGCCGAACTACAATGAGCAGTTCTTC. Amino acids: CASSGSTRIAPNYNEQFF.

With respect to this clone: Other DNA variants within this sample encode the same CDR3. The chain joins TRBV7-9 to TRBJ2-1; a possible D gene is TRBD2 (6 bases). The CDR3 extends over 15 amino acids. Trimming removed 6 bases from V and 0 bases from J, with 12 bases in between. Germline V gives CDR1 SEHNR, CDR2 FQNEAQ (reference sequence). In nucleotides, the CDR3 is TGTGCCAGCAGAAGGGACGGGAGCTCCTACAATGAGCAGTTCTTC. This codes for CASRRDGSSYNEQFF. The full variable domain, with the rest looked up from reference TRBV7-9 and TRBJ2-1, is DTGVSQNPRHKITKRGQNVTFRCDPISEHNRLYWYRQTLGQGPEFLTYFQNEAQLEKSRLLSDRFSAERPKGSFSTLEIQRTEQGDSAMYLCASRRDGSSYNEQFFGPGTRLTVL.

The chain is built from TRBV7-9 and TRBJ2-3, with TRBD2 matching 7 bases. With V trimmed by 5 bases and J by 3 bases, 14 bases remained unmatched. The CDR3 is made up of 17 amino acids. Germline-derived CDR1 and CDR2 are SEHNR and FQNEAQ (reference sequence). The CDR3 reads CASSPPRGDYLTDTQYF. The CDR3, as DNA: TGTGCCAGCAGCCCCCCCCGGGGGGACTACCTTACAGATACGCAGTATTTT. Based on the CDR3 plus reference TRBV7-9 and TRBJ2-3, the full variable domain is DTGVSQNPRHKITKRGQNVTFRCDPISEHNRLYWYRQTLGQGPEFLTYFQNEAQLEKSRLLSDRFSAERPKGSFSTLEIQRTEQGDSAMYLCASSPPRGDYLTDTQYFGPGTRLTVL.